The T cell receptor beta chain under discussion was sequenced for a study of cytomegalovirus exposure and HLA in healthy donors. Worth noting for this clone: Its target is unknown.

The PCR employed 60 Vbeta primers together with 13 Jbeta primers. TCRdb's table, derived via immunoSEQ multiplex PCR, lists solely in-frame clones and lacks some. The sample totals 150,000 to 200,000 clones. Germline values: CDR1 SGDLS, CDR2 YYNGEE. V shed 4 bases and J shed 0 bases, with 7 bases lying between them. The CDR3 consists of 13 residues. Study-level findings and limits: In a later analysis, several top co-occurrence clusters appeared linked to parvovirus B19, influenza, CMV and Epstein-Barr virus.

This receptor was obtained from a woman aged 18-29 years in good health and CMV-seropositive. The rearrangement uses TRBV9 and TRBJ1-1; D gene unclear. The sequencing input was PBMCs. CDR3 coding DNA: TGTGCCAGCAGCTGGGAGATGAACACTGAAGCTTTCTTT. Translating gives CASSWEMNTEAFF.